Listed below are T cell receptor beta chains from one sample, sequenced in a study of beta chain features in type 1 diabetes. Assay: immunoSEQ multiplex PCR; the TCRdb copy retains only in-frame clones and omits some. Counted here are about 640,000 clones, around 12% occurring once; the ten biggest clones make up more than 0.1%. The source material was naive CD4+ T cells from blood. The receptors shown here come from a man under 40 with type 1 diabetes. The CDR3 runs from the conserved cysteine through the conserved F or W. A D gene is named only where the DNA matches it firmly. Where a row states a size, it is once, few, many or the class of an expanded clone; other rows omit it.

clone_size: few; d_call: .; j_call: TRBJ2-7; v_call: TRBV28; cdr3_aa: CASSPRQTWTYEQYF; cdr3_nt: TGTGCCAGCAGTCCCCGACAAACCTGGACCTACGAGCAGTACTTC
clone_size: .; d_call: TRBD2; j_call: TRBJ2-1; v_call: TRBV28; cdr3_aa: CASTRSGGYSYNEQFF; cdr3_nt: TGTGCCAGCACCCGTAGCGGGGGGTACTCCTACAATGAGCAGTTCTTC
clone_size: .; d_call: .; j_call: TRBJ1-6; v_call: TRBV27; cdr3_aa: CATEGGRMLPLHF; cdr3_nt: TGTGCCACCGAAGGGGGGAGAATGTTACCCCTCCACTTT
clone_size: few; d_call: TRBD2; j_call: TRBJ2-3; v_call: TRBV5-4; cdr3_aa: CASTRLAGGEGTQYF; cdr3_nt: TGTGCCAGCACCCGACTAGCGGGGGGTGAGGGTACGCAGTATTTT
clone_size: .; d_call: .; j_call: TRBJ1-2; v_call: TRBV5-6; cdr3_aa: CASSRLGKGTNYGYTF; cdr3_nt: TGTGCCAGCAGCCGCTTAGGAAAGGGGACTAACTATGGCTACACCTTC
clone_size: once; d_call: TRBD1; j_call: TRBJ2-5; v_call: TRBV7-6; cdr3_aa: CASSLEGTGTGETQYF; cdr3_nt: TGTGCCAGCAGCTTAGAGGGGACAGGGACAGGGGAGACCCAGTACTTC
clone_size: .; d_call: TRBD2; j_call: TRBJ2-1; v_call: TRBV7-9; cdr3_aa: CASTRGRDSTDANEQFF; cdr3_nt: TGTGCCAGCACCCGGGGGAGGGACTCGACGGATGCCAATGAGCAGTTCTTC
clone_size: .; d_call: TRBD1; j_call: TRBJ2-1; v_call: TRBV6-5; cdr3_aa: CASSRDRGIVNEQFF; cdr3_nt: TGTGCCAGCAGTCGGGACAGGGGGATAGTAAATGAGCAGTTCTTC
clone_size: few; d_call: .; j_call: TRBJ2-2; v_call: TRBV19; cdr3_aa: CASSMPGMNTGELFF; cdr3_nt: TGTGCCAGTAGTATGCCAGGGATGAACACCGGGGAGCTGTTTTTT
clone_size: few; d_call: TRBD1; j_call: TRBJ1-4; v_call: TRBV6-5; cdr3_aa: CASKPSGQGVGKLFF; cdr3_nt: TGTGCCAGCAAACCCTCGGGACAGGGGGTCGGAAAACTGTTTTTT
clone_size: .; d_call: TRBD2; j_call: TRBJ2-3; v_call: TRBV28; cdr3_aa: CASSLRGGLNTDTQYF; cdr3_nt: TGTGCCAGCAGTTTGCGGGGGGGGCTTAACACAGATACGCAGTATTTT
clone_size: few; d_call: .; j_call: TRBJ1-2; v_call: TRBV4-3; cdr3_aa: CASSGNYGVSNGYTF; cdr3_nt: TGCGCCAGCAGCGGGAATTATGGGGTATCGAATGGCTACACCTTC
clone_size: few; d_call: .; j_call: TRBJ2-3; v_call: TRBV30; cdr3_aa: CAWSVSATYHGDTQYF; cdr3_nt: TGTGCCTGGAGTGTTAGTGCTACCTATCATGGGGATACGCAGTATTTT